This T cell receptor (beta chain) was recorded in a study of CD8 T cells in ankylosing spondylitis. Study-level points and caveats: Ankylosing spondylitis blood appeared to carry a characteristic TCR beta motif of roughly eight highly homologous variants.

Library preparation for TCR beta used quantitative 5'-RACE with molecular barcodes. TCRdb used MiXCR to reprocess the 5' RACE reads, holding one entry per CDR3 protein. There are hundreds of thousands of distinct CDR3 sequences in the sample; 10% occur only once, and 21% lies in the top ten. With V trimmed by 1 base and J by 8 bases, 25 bases remained unmatched. In germline, CDR1 is PRHDT, CDR2 FYEKMQ (reference sequence). This CDR3 contains 22 residues. For this clonotype: No antigen is known for it.

The sequenced material came from blood, either unsorted or a sorted T cell fraction (not recorded which). The J gene is TRBJ1-4, the V gene TRBV13; 10 bases fit TRBD1. This sequence originates from a male donor with ankylosing spondylitis or in good health (not recorded which). The CDR3 loop is CASSLAGKETGTGARVKEKLFF. The CDR3 DNA reads as TGTGCCAGCAGCTTAGCAGGAAAAGAAACCGGGACAGGGGCGCGGGTAAAGGAAAAACTGTTTTTT.